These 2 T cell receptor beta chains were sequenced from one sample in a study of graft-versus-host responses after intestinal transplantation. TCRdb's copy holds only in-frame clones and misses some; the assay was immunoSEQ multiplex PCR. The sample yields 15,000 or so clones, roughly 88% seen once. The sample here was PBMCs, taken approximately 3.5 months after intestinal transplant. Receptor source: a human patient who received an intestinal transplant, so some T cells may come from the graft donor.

The CDR3 region is CASSYQTGFDQPQHF. The CDR3 DNA sequence: TGTGCCAGCAGTTACCAGACAGGGTTCGACCAGCCCCAGCATTTT. The chain couples TRBV28 to TRBJ1-5, with 7 positions matching TRBD1. Trimming at V came to 4 bases and at J to 7 bases, leaving 10 bases not matched to a gene. There are 15 residues in the CDR3. CDR1 and CDR2 from the germline V gene are MDHEN and SYDVKM.

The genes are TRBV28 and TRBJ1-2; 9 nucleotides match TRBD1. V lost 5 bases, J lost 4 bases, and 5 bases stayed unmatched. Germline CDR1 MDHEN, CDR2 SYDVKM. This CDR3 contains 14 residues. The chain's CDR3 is CASSGDRAPYGYTF. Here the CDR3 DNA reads TGTGCCAGCAGTGGGGACAGGGCTCCCTATGGCTACACCTTC.